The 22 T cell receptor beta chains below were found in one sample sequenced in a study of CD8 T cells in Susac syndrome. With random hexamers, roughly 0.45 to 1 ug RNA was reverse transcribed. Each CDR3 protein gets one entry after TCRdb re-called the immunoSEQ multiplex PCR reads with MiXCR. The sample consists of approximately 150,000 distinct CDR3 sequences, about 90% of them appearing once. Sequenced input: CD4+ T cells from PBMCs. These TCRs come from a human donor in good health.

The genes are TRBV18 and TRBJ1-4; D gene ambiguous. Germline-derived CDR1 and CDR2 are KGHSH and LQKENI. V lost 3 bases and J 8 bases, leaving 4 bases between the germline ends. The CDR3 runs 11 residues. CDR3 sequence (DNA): TGTGCCAGCTCACCTGGAGAAAAACTGTTTTTT. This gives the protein CASSPGEKLFF.

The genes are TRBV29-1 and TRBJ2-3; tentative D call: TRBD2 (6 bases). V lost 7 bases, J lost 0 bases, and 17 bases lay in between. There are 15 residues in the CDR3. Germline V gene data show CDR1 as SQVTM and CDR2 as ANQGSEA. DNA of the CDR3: TGCAGCGCCATTCGGGGGACGGGCAGCACAGATACGCAGTATTTT. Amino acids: CSAIRGTGSTDTQYF.

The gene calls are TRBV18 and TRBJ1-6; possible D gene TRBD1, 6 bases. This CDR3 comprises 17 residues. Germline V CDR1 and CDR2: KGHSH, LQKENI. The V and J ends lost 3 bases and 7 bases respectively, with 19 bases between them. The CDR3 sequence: CASSPSTGTYYNSPLHF. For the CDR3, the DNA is TGTGCCAGCTCACCCTCAACCGGGACATACTACAATTCACCCCTCCACTTT.

CDR3 region: CASSLVGVGLAGRDEQYF. CDR3 in DNA: TGTGCCAGCAGCTTAGTGGGGGTCGGACTAGCGGGAAGGGACGAGCAGTACTTC. V is TRBV7-2 and J is TRBJ2-7; 12 bases are a match to TRBD2. This CDR3 is built from 18 residues. After removal of 1 base from V and 5 bases from J, the junction contained 12 bases not matched to a gene. In germline, CDR1 is SGHTA, CDR2 FQGNSA.

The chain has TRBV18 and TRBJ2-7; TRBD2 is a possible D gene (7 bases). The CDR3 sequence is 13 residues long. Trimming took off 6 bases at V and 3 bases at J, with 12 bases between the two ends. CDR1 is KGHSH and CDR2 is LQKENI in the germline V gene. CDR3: CASSKGGGYEQYF. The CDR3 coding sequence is TGTGCCAGCTCCAAAGGGGGGGGCTACGAGCAGTACTTC. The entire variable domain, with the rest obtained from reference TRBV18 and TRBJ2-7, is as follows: NAGVMQNPRHLVRRRGQEARLRCSPMKGHSHVYWYRQLPEEGLKFMVYLQKENIIDESGMPKERFSAEFPKEGPSILRIQQVVRGDSAAYFCASSKGGGYEQYFGPGTRLTVT.

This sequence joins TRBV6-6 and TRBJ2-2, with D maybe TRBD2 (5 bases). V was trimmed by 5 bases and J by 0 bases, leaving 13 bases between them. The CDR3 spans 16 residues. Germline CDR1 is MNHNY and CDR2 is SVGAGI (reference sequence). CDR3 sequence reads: CASSRRTGTNTGELFF. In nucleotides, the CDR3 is TGTGCCAGCAGTCGCAGGACGGGAACGAACACCGGGGAGCTGTTTTTT.

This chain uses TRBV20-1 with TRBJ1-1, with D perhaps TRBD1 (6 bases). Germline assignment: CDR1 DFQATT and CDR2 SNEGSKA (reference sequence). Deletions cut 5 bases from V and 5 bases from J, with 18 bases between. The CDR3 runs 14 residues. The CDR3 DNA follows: TGCAGTGCTCTGGGACACTTAAAGGGAACTGAAGCTTTCTTT. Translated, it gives CSALGHLKGTEAFF.

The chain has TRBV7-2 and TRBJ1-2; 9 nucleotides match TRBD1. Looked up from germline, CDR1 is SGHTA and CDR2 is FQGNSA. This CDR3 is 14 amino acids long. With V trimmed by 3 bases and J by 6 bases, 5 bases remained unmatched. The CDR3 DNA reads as TGTGCCAGCAGCTTTACCCGGGACAGGGATGGCTACACCTTC. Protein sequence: CASSFTRDRDGYTF.

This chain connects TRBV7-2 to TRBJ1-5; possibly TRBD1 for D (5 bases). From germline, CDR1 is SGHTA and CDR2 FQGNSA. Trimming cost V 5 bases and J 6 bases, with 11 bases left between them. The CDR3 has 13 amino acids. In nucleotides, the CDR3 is TGTGCCAGCAGCCCCGGCAGGGCTCAGCCCCAGCATTTT. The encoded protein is CASSPGRAQPQHF.

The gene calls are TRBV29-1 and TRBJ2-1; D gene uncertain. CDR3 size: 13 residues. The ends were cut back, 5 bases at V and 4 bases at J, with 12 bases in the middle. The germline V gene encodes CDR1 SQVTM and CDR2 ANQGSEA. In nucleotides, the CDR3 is TGCAGCGTTCGGGCGGAGCGATACAATGAGCAGTTCTTC. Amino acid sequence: CSVRAERYNEQFF.

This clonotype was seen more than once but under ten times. The CDR3 is CASSPGGTSGYNEQFF. The CDR3 DNA sequence: TGTGCCAGCAGCCCGGGGGGGACTAGCGGGTACAATGAGCAGTTCTTC. The V call is TRBV5-4, the J call TRBJ2-1, with 12 nucleotides matching TRBD2. The CDR3 covers 16 residues. V dropped 4 bases and J dropped 4; count of bases not matched to a gene: 6. The germline gives CDR1 SGHNT, CDR2 YYREEE (reference sequence). Full variable domain (outside the CDR3, taken from reference TRBV5-4 and TRBJ2-1): ETGVTQSPTHLIKTRGQQVTLRCSSQSGHNTVSWYQQALGQGPQFIFQYYREEENGRGNFPPRFSGLQFPNYSSELNVNALELDDSALYLCASSPGGTSGYNEQFFGPGTRLTVL.

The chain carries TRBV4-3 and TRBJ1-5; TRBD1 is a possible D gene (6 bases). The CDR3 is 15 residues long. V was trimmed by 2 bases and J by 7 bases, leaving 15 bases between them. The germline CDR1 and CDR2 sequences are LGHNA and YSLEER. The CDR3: CASSQTGHGGQPQHF. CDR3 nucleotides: TGCGCCAGCAGCCAAACGGGACATGGGGGCCAGCCCCAGCATTTT.

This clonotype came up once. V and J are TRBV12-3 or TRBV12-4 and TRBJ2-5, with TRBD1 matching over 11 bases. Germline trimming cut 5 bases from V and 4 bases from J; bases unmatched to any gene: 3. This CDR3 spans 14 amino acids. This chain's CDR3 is CASSDGTGGETQYF. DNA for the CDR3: TGTGCCAGCAGTGACGGGACAGGGGGAGAGACCCAGTACTTC.

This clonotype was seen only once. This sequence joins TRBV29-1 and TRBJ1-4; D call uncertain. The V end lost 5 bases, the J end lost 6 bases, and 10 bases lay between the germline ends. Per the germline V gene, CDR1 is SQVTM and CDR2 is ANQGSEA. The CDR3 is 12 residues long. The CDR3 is CSVNTADEKLFF. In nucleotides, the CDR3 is TGCAGCGTTAATACAGCGGATGAAAAACTGTTTTTT.

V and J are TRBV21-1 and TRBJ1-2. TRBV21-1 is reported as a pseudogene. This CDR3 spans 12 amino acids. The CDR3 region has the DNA TGTGCCAGCAGCAAAGAGAAAAATGGCTACACCTTC. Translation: CASSKEKNGYTF.

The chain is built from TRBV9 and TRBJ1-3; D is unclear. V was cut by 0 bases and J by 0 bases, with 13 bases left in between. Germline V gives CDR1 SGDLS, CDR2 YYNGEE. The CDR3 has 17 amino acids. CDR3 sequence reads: CASSVDPRADSGNTIYF. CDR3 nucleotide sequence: TGTGCCAGCAGCGTAGACCCCCGGGCAGACTCTGGAAACACCATATATTTT.

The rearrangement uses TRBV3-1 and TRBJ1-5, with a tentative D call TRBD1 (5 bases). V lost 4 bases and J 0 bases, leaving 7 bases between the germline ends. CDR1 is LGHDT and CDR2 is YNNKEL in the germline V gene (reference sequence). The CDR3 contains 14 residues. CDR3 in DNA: TGTGCCAGCAGCCCGGACAATAGCAATCAGCCCCAGCATTTT. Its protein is CASSPDNSNQPQHF. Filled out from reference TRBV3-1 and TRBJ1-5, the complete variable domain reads DTAVSQTPKYLVTQMGNDKSIKCEQNLGHDTMYWYKQDSKKFLKIMFSYNNKELIINETVPNRFSPKSPDKAHLNLHINSLELGDSAVYFCASSPDNSNQPQHFGDGTRLSIL.

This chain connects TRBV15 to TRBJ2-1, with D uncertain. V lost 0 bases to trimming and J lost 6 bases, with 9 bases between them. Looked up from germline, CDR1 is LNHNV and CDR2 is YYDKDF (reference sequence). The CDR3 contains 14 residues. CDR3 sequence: CATSRDPGINEQFF. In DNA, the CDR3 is TGTGCCACCAGCAGAGATCCAGGAATCAATGAGCAGTTCTTC.

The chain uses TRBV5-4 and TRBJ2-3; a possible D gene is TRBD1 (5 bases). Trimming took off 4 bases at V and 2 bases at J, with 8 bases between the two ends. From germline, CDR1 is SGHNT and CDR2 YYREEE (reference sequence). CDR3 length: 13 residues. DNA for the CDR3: TGTGCCAGCAGCAGGGGAACCACAGATACGCAGTATTTT. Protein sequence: CASSRGTTDTQYF.

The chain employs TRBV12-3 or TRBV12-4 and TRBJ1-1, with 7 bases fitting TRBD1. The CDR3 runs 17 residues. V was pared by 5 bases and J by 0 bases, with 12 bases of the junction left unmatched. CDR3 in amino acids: CASSPLTGRGVNTEAFF. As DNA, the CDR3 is TGTGCCAGCAGTCCCTTGACAGGGAGAGGGGTGAACACTGAAGCTTTCTTT.

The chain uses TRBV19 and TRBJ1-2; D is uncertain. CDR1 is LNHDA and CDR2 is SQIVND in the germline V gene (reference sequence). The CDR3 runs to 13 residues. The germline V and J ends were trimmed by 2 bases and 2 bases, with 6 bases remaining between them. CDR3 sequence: CASSINGNYGYTF. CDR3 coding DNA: TGTGCCAGTAGTATAAACGGAAACTATGGCTACACCTTC.

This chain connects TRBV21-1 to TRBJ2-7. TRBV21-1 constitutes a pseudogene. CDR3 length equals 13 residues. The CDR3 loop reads CASSKVHSYEQYF. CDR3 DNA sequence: TGTGCCAGCAGCAAAGTCCACTCCTACGAGCAGTACTTC.